Listed below are T cell receptor beta chains from one sample, sequenced in a study of blood T cell repertoires in COVID-19. The protocol was immunoSEQ multiplex PCR, while the TCRdb copy is restricted to in-frame clones and leaves out a portion. The sample consists of more than 60,000 clones, approximately 89% of them appearing once. What was sequenced was peripheral blood. These receptors all come from a human donor in a cohort sampled during active COVID-19. The CDR3 runs from the conserved cysteine through the conserved F or W.

j_gene,v_gene,CDR3aa
TRBJ2-3,TRBV19,CASSIERDFSTDTQYF
TRBJ2-4,TRBV7-2,CASSPGQGGRAKNIQYF
TRBJ2-7,TRBV5-1,CASSYVRGSYEQYF
TRBJ2-3,TRBV4-2,CASSQDRSGGSDTQYF
TRBJ2-7,TRBV5-1,CASSLVRTYEQYF
TRBJ2-1,TRBV6-2/TRBV6-3,CASSPGQYNEQFF
TRBJ1-2,TRBV30,CAWSGTGKYGYTF
TRBJ2-5,TRBV12-5,CASGSGLAGAPLMAQYF
TRBJ2-3,TRBV27,CASSVQGFDTQYF
TRBJ2-3,TRBV10-3,CAISDSTSGGLFGTQYF
TRBJ1-1,TRBV5-1,CASSLTGGAWTEAFF
TRBJ1-2,TRBV10-2,CASSESRQEYYGYTF
TRBJ1-4,TRBV5-6,CASSLWRTGVGKLFF
TRBJ1-6,TRBV3-1/TRBV3-2,CASSQAQTGHNSPLHF
TRBJ2-1,TRBV29-1,CSVVQGSLGGFF
TRBJ1-4,TRBV6-6,CASRYTGDLSEKLFF
TRBJ1-1,TRBV5-1,CASSEQGSNTEAFF
TRBJ2-3,TRBV7-3,CASSLTSSGGFADTQYF
TRBJ1-1,TRBV18,CASSPFTGYTEAFF
TRBJ2-2,TRBV7-6,CASSPPVGGHTGELFF
TRBJ2-7,TRBV19,CASREQGASSYEQYF
TRBJ1-5,TRBV7-8,CASSLPGTGVYSNQPQHF
TRBJ1-1,TRBV19,CASSIWLGSDTEAFF
TRBJ1-1,TRBV6-1,CASGQGITEAFF
TRBJ1-4,TRBV7-9,CASSLAQGGDEKLFF
TRBJ2-2,TRBV5-1,CASTGGITGELFF
TRBJ2-3,TRBV11-2,CASSLGQLSTDTQYF
TRBJ2-7,TRBV29-1,CSVVATGWEQYF
TRBJ1-2,TRBV5-5,CASSVGTGGWYGYTF
TRBJ1-2,TRBV7-9,CASSLEGLTSYYTF
TRBJ2-7,TRBV19,CASTPRGQGYEQYF
TRBJ2-1,TRBV27,CASSAIKQRSSYNEQFF
TRBJ2-1,TRBV10-3,CAISEGLAVNNEQFF
TRBJ2-5,TRBV3-1/TRBV3-2,CASSQAWGGLSLQETQYF
TRBJ1-2,TRBV5-8,CASSLVGGPFRYTF
TRBJ1-5,TRBV18,CASSRKPQGGQPQHF
TRBJ2-1,TRBV4-3,CASSQAGGPYNEQFF